The 10 T cell receptor beta chains reported below all come from one sample, sequenced in a study of cytomegalovirus exposure and HLA in healthy donors. TCRdb's copy holds only in-frame clones and misses some; the assay was immunoSEQ multiplex PCR. This table has approximately 140,000 clones, around nine tenths appearing once. The sequenced sample consisted of PBMCs. The receptors originated from a young man in good health and CMV-seropositive.

The chain links TRBV5-1 to TRBJ2-7, with D perhaps TRBD1 (6 bases). Germline assignment: CDR1 SGHRS and CDR2 YFSETQ. This CDR3 spans 14 amino acids. Trimming stripped 3 bases from V and 3 bases from J, with 13 bases between. The CDR3 protein is CASSSNRDLYEQYF. The CDR3 nucleotides are TGCGCCAGCAGCTCCAACAGGGATCTCTACGAGCAGTACTTC.

The gene calls are TRBV6-6 and TRBJ2-1, with TRBD1 identical over 8 bases. The V and J ends lost 0 bases and 6 bases, in that order; junction bases with no gene match: 4. The CDR3 spans 15 residues. CDR1 is MNHNY and CDR2 is SVGAGI in the germline V gene (reference sequence). The CDR3 is CASSYSRGQGNEQFF. In DNA form, the CDR3 reads TGTGCCAGCAGTTACTCCAGGGGGCAGGGCAATGAGCAGTTCTTC.

This chain connects TRBV27 to TRBJ1-2, with 7 bases fitting TRBD1. This CDR3 has 13 amino acids. Looked up from germline, CDR1 is MNHEY and CDR2 is SMNVEV (reference sequence). Trimming took 3 bases from V and 6 from J; bases not matched to a gene: 4. The CDR3 sequence: CASSFPQGHGYTF. CDR3 nucleotide sequence: TGTGCCAGCAGTTTCCCACAGGGGCATGGCTACACCTTC.

This chain links TRBV29-1 with TRBJ2-1; D gene uncertain. The CDR3 is 14 residues long. Trimming took 5 bases from V and 0 from J, leaving 11 bases between them. Germline CDR1 reads SQVTM; CDR2 reads ANQGSEA. The CDR3 nucleotides are TGCAGCGTTTACACAGTGTTCTCCTACAATGAGCAGTTCTTC. Its protein product is CSVYTVFSYNEQFF.

The chain couples TRBV11-2 to TRBJ1-5; 7 bases are a match to TRBD1. CDR3 size: 14 residues. The germline CDR1 and CDR2 sequences are SGHAT and FQNNGV. The ends lost 3 bases at V and 2 bases at J; junction bases unmatched: 1. The CDR3 region has the DNA TGTGCCAGCAGCTTTGGACAGGGCAATCAGCCCCAGCATTTT. It codes for CASSFGQGNQPQHF.

This clone came up once. This sequence joins TRBV5-1 and TRBJ2-2; the D gene is possibly TRBD2 (6 bases). V lost 5 bases and J lost 6, with 17 bases in between. The CDR3 extends over 15 amino acids. The germline V gene has CDR1 SGHRS and CDR2 YFSETQ. The CDR3 DNA reads as TGCGCCAGCAGTCGTCTAGGAGGGATACCCGGGGAGCTGTTTTTT. It specifies CASSRLGGIPGELFF.

This chain links TRBV11-2 with TRBJ2-7; the match to TRBD1 covers 9 bases. In germline, CDR1 is SGHAT, CDR2 FQNNGV. This CDR3 region has 13 residues. V was clipped by 5 bases and J by 7 bases; unmatched bases: 6. The CDR3 sequence is CASSHETGGEQYF. The CDR3 coding sequence is TGTGCCAGCAGCCACGAGACAGGGGGTGAGCAGTACTTC.

The chain is built from TRBV25-1 and TRBJ2-1, with 9 bases identical to TRBD2. Germline V lookup: CDR1 MGHDK, CDR2 SYGVNS. After removal of 4 bases from V and 5 bases from J, the junction contained 12 bases not matched to a gene. The CDR3 spans 17 residues. CDR3 coding DNA: TGTGCCAGCAGTGGCCCTGCCAGACTAGCGGAGGACAATGAGCAGTTCTTC. This codes for CASSGPARLAEDNEQFF.

This chain connects TRBV2 to TRBJ2-7, with a possible D match to TRBD2 (7 bases). Germline-derived CDR1 and CDR2 are SNHLY and FYNNEI. Trimming pared 4 bases from V and 4 bases from J, leaving 11 bases between. CDR3 length equals 13 residues. DNA for the CDR3: TGTGCCAGCAGTGCGGGGGGCCGGTACGAGCAGTACTTC. It specifies CASSAGGRYEQYF.

The V and J genes are TRBV7-9 and TRBJ1-4; 8 bases map to TRBD1. V gave up 7 bases and J gave up 3 bases; unmatched junction bases: 19. The CDR3 spans 19 residues. Germline-derived CDR1 and CDR2 are SEHNR and FQNEAQ (reference sequence). The CDR3 sequence: CASTLFRGQSLQSNEKLFF. The CDR3, as DNA: TGTGCCAGCACCCTCTTCAGGGGGCAATCCCTGCAATCTAATGAAAAACTGTTTTTT.